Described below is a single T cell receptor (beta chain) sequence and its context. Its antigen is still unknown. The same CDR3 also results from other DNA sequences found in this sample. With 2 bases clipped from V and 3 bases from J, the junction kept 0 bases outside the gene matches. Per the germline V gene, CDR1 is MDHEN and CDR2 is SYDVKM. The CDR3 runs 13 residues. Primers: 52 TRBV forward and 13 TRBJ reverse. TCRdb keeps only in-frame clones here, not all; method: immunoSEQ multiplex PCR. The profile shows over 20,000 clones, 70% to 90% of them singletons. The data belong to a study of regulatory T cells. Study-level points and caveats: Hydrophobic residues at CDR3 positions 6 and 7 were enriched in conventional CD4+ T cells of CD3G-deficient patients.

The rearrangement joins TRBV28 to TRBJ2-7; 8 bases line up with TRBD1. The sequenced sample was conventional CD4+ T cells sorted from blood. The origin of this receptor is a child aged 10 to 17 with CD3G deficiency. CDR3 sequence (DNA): TGTGCCAGCAGTTTAGACAGGGGCTACGAGCAGTACTTC. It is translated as CASSLDRGYEQYF.